The entry that follows covers one T cell receptor beta chain sequence. At one end the junction does not follow the germline gene, possibly because of a read error. Authors' methods: How many nucleated cells were present was estimated from reference gene primer amplification. Method: immunoSEQ multiplex PCR; TCRdb's copy keeps in-frame clones and lacks some. The DNA gave D and trimming, while V, J and clone size come from that table. The sample shows about 290,000 clones, around four fifths of them seen only once. CDR3 length: 19 amino acids. Germline CDR1 SEHNR, CDR2 FQNEAQ (reference sequence). This specimen belongs to a study of blood T cell repertoires in COVID-19. Study at large: The United States, Italy and Spain supplied acute and convalescent COVID-19 samples. The analysed material was cDNA or gDNA that came from T cells, B-cell-depleted T cells, or PBMCs.

The sample consisted of peripheral blood. The sequence was collected from a woman in her fifties or sixties with active or convalescent COVID-19. This rearrangement joins TRBV7-9 to TRBJ2-6, with 10 bases lining up with TRBD2. As DNA, the CDR3 is TGTGCCGGCAGCCTCCGACCGGGACTAGCGACCTCTGGGGCCAACGTCCTGACTTTC. This gives the protein CAGSLRPGLATSGANVLTF. The variable domain in full, completed from reference TRBV7-9 and TRBJ2-6, reads DTGVSQNPRHKITKRGQNVTFRCDPISEHNRLYWYRQTLGQGPEFLTYFQNEAQLEKSRLLSDRFSAERPKGSFSTLEIQRTEQGDSAMYLCAGSLRPGLATSGANVLTFGAGSRLTVL.